The text below deals with one T cell receptor (beta chain). Antigen specificity is unknown. Libraries were prepared by immunoSEQ multiplex PCR; TCRdb keeps only in-frame clonotypes and omits some of them. The sample comprises 25,000 to 30,000 clones, about 90% of which are singletons, and roughly 2.9% rests with the top ten. These data are taken from a study of T cells in localized non-small cell lung cancer. General observations from the study: Uninvolved adjacent lung had more T cell clonality than any other tissue, topping tumor. Only one tumor region went through sequencing, so heterogeneity may still be there. Of the top 100 tumor clones, median roughly 53 were in adjacent lung, approximately 30 among its top 100. In the blood, greater T cell density corresponded to longer overall survival.

V lost 5 bases and J lost 3, with 14 bases in between. Germline CDR1 and CDR2: GTSNPN and SVGIG (reference sequence). The length of the CDR3 is 13 residues. The receptor was isolated from a woman aged 18-55 years with stage I lung adenocarcinoma. The chain recombines TRBV30 with TRBJ2-7; tentative D call: TRBD2 (6 bases). The sequencing used peripheral blood, collected before any cancer treatment. The CDR3, as DNA: TGTGCCTGGGGGAGCAGACTAGACTACGAGCAGTACTTC. Its protein is CAWGSRLDYEQYF.